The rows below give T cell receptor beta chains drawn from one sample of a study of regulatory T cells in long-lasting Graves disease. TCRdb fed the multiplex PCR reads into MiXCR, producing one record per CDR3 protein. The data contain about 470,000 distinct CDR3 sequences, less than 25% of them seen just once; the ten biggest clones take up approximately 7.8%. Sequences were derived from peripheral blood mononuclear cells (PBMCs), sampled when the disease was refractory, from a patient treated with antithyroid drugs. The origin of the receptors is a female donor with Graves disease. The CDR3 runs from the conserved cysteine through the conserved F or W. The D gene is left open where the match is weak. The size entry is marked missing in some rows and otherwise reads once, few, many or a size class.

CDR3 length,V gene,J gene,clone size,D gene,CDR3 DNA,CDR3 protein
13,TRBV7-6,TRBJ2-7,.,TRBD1,TGTGCCAGCAGCCTCCGGACAGGGGGCGAGCAGTACTTC,CASSLRTGGEQYF
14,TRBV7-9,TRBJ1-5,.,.,TGTGCCAGCAGCTTTTCGACAGGCCCTCAGCCCCAGCATTTT,CASSFSTGPQPQHF
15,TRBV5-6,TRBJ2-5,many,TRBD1,TGTGCCAGCAGCGAAACAACAGGGGGAGCGGAGACCCAGTACTTC,CASSETTGGAETQYF
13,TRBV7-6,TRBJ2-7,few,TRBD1,TGTGCCAGCAGCCTGACAGGGGCGCACGAGCAGTACTTC,CASSLTGAHEQYF
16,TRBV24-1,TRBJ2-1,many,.,TGTGCCACCAGTGACCCCGGTGGACGGACCTACAATGAGCAGTTCTTC,CATSDPGGRTYNEQFF
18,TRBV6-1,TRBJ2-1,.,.,TGTGCCAGCAGTGACCGGATGGTTTGGGTTATGGGGTACAATGAGCAGTTCTTC,CASSDRMVWVMGYNEQFF
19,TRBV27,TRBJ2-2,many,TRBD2,TGTGCCAGCAGTTTCCGACTAGCGGGAGGGTTAGAACAGACCGGGGAGCTGTTTTTT,CASSFRLAGGLEQTGELFF
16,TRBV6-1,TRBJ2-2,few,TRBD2,TGTGCCAGCAGTGAATTCCGGACTAGAAACACCGGGGAGCTGTTTTTT,CASSEFRTRNTGELFF
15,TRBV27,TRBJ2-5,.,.,TGTGCCAGCAGTTTATCAGTTGGGCAGCAAGAGACCCAGTACTTC,CASSLSVGQQETQYF
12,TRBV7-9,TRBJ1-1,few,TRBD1,TGTGCCAGCAGCTTCGTACAGGGGGATGCTTTCTTT,CASSFVQGDAFF
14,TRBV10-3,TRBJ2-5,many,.,TGTGCCATCAGTGCTACCCAAGAGATAGAGACCCAGTACTTC,CAISATQEIETQYF
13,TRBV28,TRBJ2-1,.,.,TGTGCCAGCGTACGGACGGACTACAATGAGCAGTTCTTC,CASVRTDYNEQFF
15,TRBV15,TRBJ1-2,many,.,TGTGCCACCAGCAGAGATAAAGGGGACTACTATGGCTACACCTTC,CATSRDKGDYYGYTF
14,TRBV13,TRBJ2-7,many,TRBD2,TGTGCCAGCAGCTTAGGCCAGCTAGCGGGAGAGCAGTACTTC,CASSLGQLAGEQYF
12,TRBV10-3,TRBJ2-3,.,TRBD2,TGTGCCATCACCCAGGGAGGGAATACGCAGTATTTT,CAITQGGNTQYF
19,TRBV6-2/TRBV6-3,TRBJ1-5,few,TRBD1,TGTGCCAGCAGTTTACGGACAGGATTGGGGCTCGACAGCAATCAGCCCCAGCATTTT,CASSLRTGLGLDSNQPQHF
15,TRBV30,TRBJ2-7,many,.,TGTGCCTGGAGTGACCCCCGGGACACCATATACGAGCAGTACTTC,CAWSDPRDTIYEQYF
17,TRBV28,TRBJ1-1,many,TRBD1,TGTGCCAGCCCCCTCCCAGGGGGCTTTGGGGAGAACACTGAAGCTTTCTTT,CASPLPGGFGENTEAFF
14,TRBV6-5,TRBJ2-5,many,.,TGTGCCAGCAGTTACGTGGGAAGCTATGAGACCCAGTACTTC,CASSYVGSYETQYF
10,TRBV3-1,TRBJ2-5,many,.,TGTGCCAGCCGCCAAGAGACCCAGTACTTC,CASRQETQYF
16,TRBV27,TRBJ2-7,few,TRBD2,TGTGCCAGCAGTCGGACCCCAAGACTAGCGCCTTACGAGCAGTACTTC,CASSRTPRLAPYEQYF
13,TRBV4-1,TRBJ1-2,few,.,TGCGCCAGCAGCCCGGTCCAGTTCTATGGCTACACCTTC,CASSPVQFYGYTF
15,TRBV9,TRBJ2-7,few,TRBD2,TGTGCCAGCAGCGAAAGCGTGGCTAGCGGAAGGGAGCAGTACTTC,CASSESVASGREQYF